The present entry profiles one T cell receptor (beta chain) with its context. cDNA reverse transcribed from extracted RNA served as the sequencing template. The method was immunoSEQ multiplex PCR; TCRdb's version includes in-frame clones alone and lacks a portion of them. The sample records 100,000 to 120,000 clones, 45% to 65% being singletons. This sample was taken from a study of CD8+ T cells in alopecia areata. This CDR3 comprises 15 residues. Germline V gene lookup returns CDR1 SGDLS and CDR2 YYNGEE. V was shortened by 0 bases and J by 2 bases, with 10 bases between the two germline ends. As to treatment: oral pan-JAK inhibitor, 5-10 mg twice daily.

The source is a human donor with alopecia areata. This chain connects TRBV9 to TRBJ2-3; D is unresolved. This specimen consisted of CD4+ T cells sorted from blood, obtained at week 24, from a patient treated with tofacitinib. The CDR3 sequence is CASSVDSGDTDTQYF. CDR3 coding DNA: TGTGCCAGCAGCGTAGATAGTGGAGACACAGATACGCAGTATTTT. The complete variable domain, with remaining parts taken from reference TRBV9 and TRBJ2-3, reads DSGVTQTPKHLITATGQRVTLRCSPRSGDLSVYWYQQSLDQGLQFLIQYYNGEERAKGNILERFSAQQFPDLHSELNLSSLELGDSALYFCASSVDSGDTDTQYFGPGTRLTVL.